The 7 T cell receptor beta chains in this list originate from one sample, sequenced in a study of T cells in Graves' hyperthyroidism and ophthalmopathy. Template material for amplifying TCR beta CDR3 regions consisted of RNA transcripts. In the first-round RT-PCR of the TCR CDR3, the HTBI primer set was used. TCRdb reprocessed the multiplex PCR reads with MiXCR, giving one entry per CDR3 protein. The sample records roughly 380,000 distinct CDR3 sequences, roughly 18% being singletons. Material for sequencing was blood. These TCRs come from a woman in her thirties or forties with Graves' ophthalmopathy.

This clonotype was recorded many times. The chain carries TRBV4-2 and TRBJ1-5; D unclear. Per germline, CDR1 LGHNA and CDR2 YNFKEQ. There are 14 residues in the CDR3. Trimming left V 2 bases short and J 2 bases short, with 7 bases between. The CDR3 loop is CASSQREGNQPQHF. The CDR3 DNA reads as TGTGCCAGCAGCCAACGAGAGGGCAATCAGCCCCAGCATTTT.

This clonotype was found many times. The chain has TRBV12-3 or TRBV12-4 and TRBJ1-1; D is undetermined. There are 13 residues in the CDR3. V was trimmed by 3 bases and J by 6 bases, leaving 11 bases between them. The CDR3 sequence: CASSFGLVAEAFF. CDR3 DNA sequence: TGTGCCAGCAGTTTTGGGCTGGTCGCTGAAGCTTTCTTT.

The table lists this clonotype with many counts. J is TRBJ1-2 and V is TRBV2; D is unclear. The CDR3 is 13 residues long. In germline, CDR1 is SNHLY, CDR2 FYNNEI. The V gene lost 1 base and the J gene lost 4 bases, with 7 bases spanning the gap. The CDR3 protein is CASSEDVSYGYTF. In DNA form, the CDR3 reads TGTGCCAGCAGTGAAGATGTATCCTATGGCTACACCTTC. The full variable domain, rest sourced from reference TRBV2 and TRBJ1-2, is EPEVTQTPSHQVTQMGQEVILRCVPISNHLYFYWYRQILGQKVEFLVSFYNNEISEKSEIFDDQFSVERPDGSNFTLKIRSTKLEDSAMYFCASSEDVSYGYTFGSGTRLTVV.

This clonotype showed up many times. The chain joins TRBV20-1 to TRBJ2-7; 9 bases fit TRBD1. Per the germline V gene, CDR1 is DFQATT and CDR2 is SNEGSKA (reference sequence). The length of the CDR3 is 13 residues. The trim removed 4 bases at V and 3 bases at J, leaving 4 bases unmatched. The CDR3 bases are TGCAGTGCTATGGGACAGGGTGTCTACGAGCAGTACTTC. Its protein product is CSAMGQGVYEQYF.

The gene calls are TRBV12-3 or TRBV12-4 and TRBJ2-5, with 8 bases that match TRBD2. J lost 7 bases, V lost 6 bases, and 10 bases had no gene match. This CDR3 has 14 residues. The CDR3 DNA reads TGTGCCAGCAGCCGCGGAGCGGGAGAGGTGACCCAGTACTTC. This sequence encodes CASSRGAGEVTQYF.

Ten or more counts support this clonotype. The chain carries TRBV20-1 and TRBJ2-7; maybe TRBD1 (6 bases). This CDR3 is 15 amino acids long. V lost 3 bases and J lost 3, with 18 bases in between. Germline V gene lookup returns CDR1 DFQATT and CDR2 SNEGSKA (reference sequence). The CDR3 DNA reads as TGCAGTGCTAGGGCTCCCGGTCAACAGGGCTACGAGCAGTACTTC. Residues: CSARAPGQQGYEQYF.

In its sample, this clonotype was seen many times. This may stem from a read error, because a much larger clone lies one nucleotide away. V and J are TRBV3-1 and TRBJ1-1, with D uncertain. Germline V gives CDR1 LGHDT, CDR2 YNNKEL (reference sequence). Trimming cost V 3 bases and J 4 bases, with 6 bases left between them. This CDR3 contains 12 residues. CDR3 in amino acids: CASSHGVTEAFF. Here the CDR3 DNA reads TGTGCCAGCAGCCATGGGGTCACTGAAGCTTTCTTT.